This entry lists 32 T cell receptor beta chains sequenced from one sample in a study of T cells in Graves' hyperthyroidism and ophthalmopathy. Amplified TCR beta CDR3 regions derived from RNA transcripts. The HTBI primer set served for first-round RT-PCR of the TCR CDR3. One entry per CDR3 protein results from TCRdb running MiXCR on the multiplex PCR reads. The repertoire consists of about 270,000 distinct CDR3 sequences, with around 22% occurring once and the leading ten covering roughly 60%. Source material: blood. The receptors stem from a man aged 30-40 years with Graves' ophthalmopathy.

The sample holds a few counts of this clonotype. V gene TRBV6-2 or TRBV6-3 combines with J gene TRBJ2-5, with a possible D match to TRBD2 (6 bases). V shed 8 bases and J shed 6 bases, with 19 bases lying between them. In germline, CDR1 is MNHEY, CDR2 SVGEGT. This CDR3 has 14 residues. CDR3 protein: CASRSGVDRKTQYF. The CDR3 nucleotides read TGTGCCAGCCGGTCGGGAGTGGATCGGAAGACCCAGTACTTC.

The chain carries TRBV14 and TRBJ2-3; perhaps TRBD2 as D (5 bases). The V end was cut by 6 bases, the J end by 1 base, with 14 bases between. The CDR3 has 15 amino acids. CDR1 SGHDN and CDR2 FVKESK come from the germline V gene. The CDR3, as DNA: TGTGCCAGCAGACTCGGTGGAGGAGGCACAGATACGCAGTATTTT. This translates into CASRLGGGGTDTQYF.

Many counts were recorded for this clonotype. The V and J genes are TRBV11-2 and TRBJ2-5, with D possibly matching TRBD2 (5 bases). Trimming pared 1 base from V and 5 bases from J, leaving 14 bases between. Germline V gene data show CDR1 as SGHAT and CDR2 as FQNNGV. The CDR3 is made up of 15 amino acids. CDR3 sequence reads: CASSLGQRTVETQYF. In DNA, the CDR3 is TGTGCCAGCAGCTTAGGCCAACGGACTGTGGAGACCCAGTACTTC.

The CDR3 reads CASSPRQGGRRTEAFF. The CDR3 nucleotides are TGTGCCAGTAGTCCTCGACAGGGAGGGAGAAGGACTGAAGCTTTCTTT. V and J are TRBV19 and TRBJ1-1, with 7 bases aligning to TRBD1. CDR1 LNHDA and CDR2 SQIVND come from the germline V gene (reference sequence). J lost 5 bases, V lost 5 bases, and 14 bases had no gene match. This CDR3 contains 16 residues.

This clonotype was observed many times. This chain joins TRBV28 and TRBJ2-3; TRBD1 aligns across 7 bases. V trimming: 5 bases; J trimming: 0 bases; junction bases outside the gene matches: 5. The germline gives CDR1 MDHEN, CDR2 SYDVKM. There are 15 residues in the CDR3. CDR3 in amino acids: CASSPTGLSTDTQYF. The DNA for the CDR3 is TGTGCCAGCAGTCCGACAGGGCTAAGCACAGATACGCAGTATTTT.

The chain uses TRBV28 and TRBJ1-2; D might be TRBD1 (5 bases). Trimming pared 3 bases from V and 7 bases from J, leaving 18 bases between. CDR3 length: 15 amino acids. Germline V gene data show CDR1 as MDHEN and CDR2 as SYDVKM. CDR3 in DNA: TGTGCCAGCAGTTTTGCTGGGGCAGCCGCAGGTGGCTACACCTTC. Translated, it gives CASSFAGAAAGGYTF.

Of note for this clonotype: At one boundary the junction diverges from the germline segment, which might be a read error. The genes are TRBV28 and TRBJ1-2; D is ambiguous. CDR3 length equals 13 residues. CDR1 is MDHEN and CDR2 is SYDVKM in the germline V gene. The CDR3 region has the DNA TGTGCCAGCAGTTTATCGGGGAGTCGTGGCAACACCTTC. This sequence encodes CASSLSGSRGNTF.

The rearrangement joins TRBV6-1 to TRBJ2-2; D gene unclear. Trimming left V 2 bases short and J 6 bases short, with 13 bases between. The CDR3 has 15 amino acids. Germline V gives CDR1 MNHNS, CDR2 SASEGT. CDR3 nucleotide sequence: TGTGCCAGCAGTGAAACACCGAATCGACCCGGGGAGCTGTTTTTT. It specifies CASSETPNRPGELFF.

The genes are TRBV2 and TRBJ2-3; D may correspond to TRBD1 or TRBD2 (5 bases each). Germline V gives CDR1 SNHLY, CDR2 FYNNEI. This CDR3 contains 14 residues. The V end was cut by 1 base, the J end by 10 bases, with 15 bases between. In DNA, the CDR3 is TGTGCCAGCAGTGAAGTGGGGGAAAGGGGATCGCAGTATTTT. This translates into CASSEVGERGSQYF.

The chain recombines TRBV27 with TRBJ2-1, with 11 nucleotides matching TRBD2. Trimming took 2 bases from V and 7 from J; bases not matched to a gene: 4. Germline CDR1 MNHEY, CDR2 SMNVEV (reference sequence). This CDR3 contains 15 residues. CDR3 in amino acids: CASSLTGLAGNEQFF. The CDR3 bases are TGTGCCAGCAGTTTAACTGGACTAGCGGGTAATGAGCAGTTCTTC.

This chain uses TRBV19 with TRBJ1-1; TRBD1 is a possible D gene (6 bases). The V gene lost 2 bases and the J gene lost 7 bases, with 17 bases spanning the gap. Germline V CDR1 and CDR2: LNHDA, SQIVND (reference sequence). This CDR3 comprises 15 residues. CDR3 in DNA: TGTGCCAGTAGTATAAAGGCCTCCGGGGGCGGTGAAGCTTTCTTT. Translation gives CASSIKASGGGEAFF.

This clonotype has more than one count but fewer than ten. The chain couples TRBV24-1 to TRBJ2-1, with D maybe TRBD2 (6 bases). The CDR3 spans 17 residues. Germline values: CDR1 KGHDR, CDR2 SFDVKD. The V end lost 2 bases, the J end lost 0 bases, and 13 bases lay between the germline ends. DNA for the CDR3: TGTGCCACCAGTGATTCCCCAGGGAGGAGCTCCTACAATGAGCAGTTCTTC. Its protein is CATSDSPGRSSYNEQFF.

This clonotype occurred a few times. DNA for the CDR3: TGCAGCGTTGAACGGACAGGTGAAGCTTTCTTT. Translating gives CSVERTGEAFF. The gene calls are TRBV29-1 and TRBJ1-1; TRBD1 aligns across 7 bases. CDR3 length: 11 amino acids. Germline loops: CDR1 SQVTM, CDR2 ANQGSEA. Trimming took 2 bases from V and 7 from J; bases not matched to a gene: 1.

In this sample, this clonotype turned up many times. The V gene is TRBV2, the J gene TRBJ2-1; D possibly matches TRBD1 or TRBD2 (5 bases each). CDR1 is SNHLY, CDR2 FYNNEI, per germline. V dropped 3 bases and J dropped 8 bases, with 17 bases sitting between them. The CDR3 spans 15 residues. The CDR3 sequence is CASSDVQVRDDEQFF. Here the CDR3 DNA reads TGTGCCAGCAGTGATGTACAGGTCAGGGACGATGAGCAGTTCTTC.

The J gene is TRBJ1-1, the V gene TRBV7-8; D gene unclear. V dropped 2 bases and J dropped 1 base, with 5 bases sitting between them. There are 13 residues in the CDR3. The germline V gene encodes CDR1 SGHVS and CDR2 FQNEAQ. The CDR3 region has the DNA TGTGCCAGCAGCTTACCCAGGAACACTGAAGCTTTCTTT. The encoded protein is CASSLPRNTEAFF.

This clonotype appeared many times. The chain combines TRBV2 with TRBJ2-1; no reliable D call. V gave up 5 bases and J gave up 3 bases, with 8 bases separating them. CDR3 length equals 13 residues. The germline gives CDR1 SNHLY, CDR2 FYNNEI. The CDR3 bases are TGTGCCAGCAGTACGACCCTCTACAATGAGCAGTTCTTC. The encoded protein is CASSTTLYNEQFF. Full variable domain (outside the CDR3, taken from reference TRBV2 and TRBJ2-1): EPEVTQTPSHQVTQMGQEVILRCVPISNHLYFYWYRQILGQKVEFLVSFYNNEISEKSEIFDDQFSVERPDGSNFTLKIRSTKLEDSAMYFCASSTTLYNEQFFGPGTRLTVL.

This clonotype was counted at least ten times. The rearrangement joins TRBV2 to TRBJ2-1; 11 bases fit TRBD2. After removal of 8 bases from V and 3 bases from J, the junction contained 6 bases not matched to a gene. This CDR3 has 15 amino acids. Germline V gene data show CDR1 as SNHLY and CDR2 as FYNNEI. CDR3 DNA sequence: TGTGCCAGCGCCGCCGGGACTAGCGGCTACAATGAGCAGTTCTTC. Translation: CASAAGTSGYNEQFF. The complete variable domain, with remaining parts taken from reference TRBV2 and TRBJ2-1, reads EPEVTQTPSHQVTQMGQEVILRCVPISNHLYFYWYRQILGQKVEFLVSFYNNEISEKSEIFDDQFSVERPDGSNFTLKIRSTKLEDSAMYFCASAAGTSGYNEQFFGPGTRLTVL.

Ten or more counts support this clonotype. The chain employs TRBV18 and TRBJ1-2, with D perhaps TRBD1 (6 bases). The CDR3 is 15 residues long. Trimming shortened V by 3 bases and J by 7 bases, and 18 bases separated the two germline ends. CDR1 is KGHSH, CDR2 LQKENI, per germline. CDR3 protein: CASSPFRGGGGGYTF. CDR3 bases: TGTGCCAGCTCACCCTTCCGTGGAGGGGGTGGTGGCTACACCTTC.

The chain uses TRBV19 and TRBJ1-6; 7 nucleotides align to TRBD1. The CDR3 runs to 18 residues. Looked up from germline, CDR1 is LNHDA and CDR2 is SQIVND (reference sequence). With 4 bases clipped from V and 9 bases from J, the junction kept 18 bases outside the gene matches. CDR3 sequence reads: CASSRQGRRVGPGSPLHF. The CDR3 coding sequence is TGTGCCAGTAGTAGACAGGGACGGCGAGTGGGGCCCGGTTCACCCCTCCACTTT. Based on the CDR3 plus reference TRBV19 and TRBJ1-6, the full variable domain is DGGITQSPKYLFRKEGQNVTLSCEQNLNHDAMYWYRQDPGQGLRLIYYSQIVNDFQKGDIAEGYSVSREKKESFPLTVTSAQKNPTAFYLCASSRQGRRVGPGSPLHFGNGTRLTVT.

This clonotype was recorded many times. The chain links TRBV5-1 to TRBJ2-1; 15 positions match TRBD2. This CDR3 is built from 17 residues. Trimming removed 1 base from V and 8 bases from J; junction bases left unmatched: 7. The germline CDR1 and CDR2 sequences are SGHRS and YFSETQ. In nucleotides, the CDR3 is TGCGCCAGCAGCTTGAGTCGGACTAGCGGGAGGGCCGATGAGCAGTTCTTC. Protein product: CASSLSRTSGRADEQFF. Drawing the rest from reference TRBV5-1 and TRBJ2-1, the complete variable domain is KAGVTQTPRYLIKTRGQQVTLSCSPISGHRSVSWYQQTPGQGLQFLFEYFSETQRNKGNFPGRFSGRQFSNSRSEMNVSTLELGDSALYLCASSLSRTSGRADEQFFGPGTRLTVL.

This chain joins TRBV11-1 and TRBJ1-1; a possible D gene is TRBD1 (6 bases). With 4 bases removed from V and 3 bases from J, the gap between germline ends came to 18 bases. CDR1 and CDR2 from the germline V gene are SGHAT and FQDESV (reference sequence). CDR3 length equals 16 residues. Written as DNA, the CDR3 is TGTGCCAGCAGCTCAGGACAGATGGGAGCTCACACTGAAGCTTTCTTT. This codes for CASSSGQMGAHTEAFF.

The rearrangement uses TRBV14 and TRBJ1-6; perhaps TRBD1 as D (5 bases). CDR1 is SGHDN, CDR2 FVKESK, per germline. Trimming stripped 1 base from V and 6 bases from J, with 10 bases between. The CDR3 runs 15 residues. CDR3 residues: CASSQAGRINSPLHF. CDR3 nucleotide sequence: TGTGCCAGCAGCCAAGCGGGACGGATTAATTCACCCCTCCACTTT. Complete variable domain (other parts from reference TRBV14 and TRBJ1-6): EAGVTQFPSHSVIEKGQTVTLRCDPISGHDNLYWYRRVMGKEIKFLLHFVKESKQDESGMPNNRFLAERTGGTYSTLKVQPAELEDSGVYFCASSQAGRINSPLHFGNGTRLTVT.

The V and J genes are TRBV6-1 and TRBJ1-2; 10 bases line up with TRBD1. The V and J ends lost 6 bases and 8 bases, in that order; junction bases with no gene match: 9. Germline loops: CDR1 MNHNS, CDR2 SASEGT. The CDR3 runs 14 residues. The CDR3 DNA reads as TGTGCCAGCAGGGCCGGGACAGGGGCAACAGGCTACACCTTC. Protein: CASRAGTGATGYTF.

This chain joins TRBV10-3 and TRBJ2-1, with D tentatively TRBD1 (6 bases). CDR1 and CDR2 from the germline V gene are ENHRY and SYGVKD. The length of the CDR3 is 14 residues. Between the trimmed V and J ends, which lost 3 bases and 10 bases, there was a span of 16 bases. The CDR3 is CAISDFGGAGEQFF. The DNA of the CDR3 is TGTGCCATCAGTGATTTTGGGGGCGCAGGGGAGCAGTTCTTC.

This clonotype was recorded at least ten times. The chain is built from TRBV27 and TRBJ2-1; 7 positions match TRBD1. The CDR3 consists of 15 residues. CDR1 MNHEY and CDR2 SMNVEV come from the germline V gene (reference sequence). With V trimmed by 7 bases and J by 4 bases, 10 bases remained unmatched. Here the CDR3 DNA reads TGTGCCAGCACCCCTCCCGGACAGGCTTACAATGAGCAGTTCTTC. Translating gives CASTPPGQAYNEQFF.

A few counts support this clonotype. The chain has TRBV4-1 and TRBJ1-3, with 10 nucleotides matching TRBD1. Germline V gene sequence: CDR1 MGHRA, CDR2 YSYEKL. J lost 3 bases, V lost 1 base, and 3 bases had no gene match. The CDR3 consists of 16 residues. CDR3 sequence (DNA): TGCGCCAGCAGCCAAGGACAGGGGGCAGGTGGAAACACCATATATTTT. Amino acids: CASSQGQGAGGNTIYF.

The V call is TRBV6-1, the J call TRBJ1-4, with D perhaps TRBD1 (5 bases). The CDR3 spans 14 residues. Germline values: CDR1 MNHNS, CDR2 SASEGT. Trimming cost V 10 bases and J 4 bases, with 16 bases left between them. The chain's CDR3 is CATRPTAYNEKLFF. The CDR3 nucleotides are TGTGCCACCCGACCGACAGCTTATAATGAAAAACTGTTTTTT.

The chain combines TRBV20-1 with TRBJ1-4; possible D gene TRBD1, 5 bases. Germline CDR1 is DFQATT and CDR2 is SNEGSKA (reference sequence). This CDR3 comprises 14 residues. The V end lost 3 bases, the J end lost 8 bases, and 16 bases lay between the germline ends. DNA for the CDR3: TGCAGTGCTAGTCCTCGGGGGGGTCGGGAAAAACTGTTTTTT. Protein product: CSASPRGGREKLFF.

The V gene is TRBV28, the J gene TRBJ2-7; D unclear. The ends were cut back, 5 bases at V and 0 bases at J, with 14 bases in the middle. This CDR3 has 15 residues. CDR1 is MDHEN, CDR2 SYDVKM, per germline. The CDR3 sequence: CASSETWISSYEQYF. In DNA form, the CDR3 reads TGTGCCAGCAGTGAGACTTGGATTAGCTCCTACGAGCAGTACTTC.

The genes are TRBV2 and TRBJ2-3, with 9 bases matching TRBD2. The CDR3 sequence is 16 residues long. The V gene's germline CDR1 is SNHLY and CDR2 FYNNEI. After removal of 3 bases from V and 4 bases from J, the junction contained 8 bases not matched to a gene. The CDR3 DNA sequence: TGTGCCAGCAGTGATGATAGCGGGAGAGTGGCAGATACGCAGTATTTT. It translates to CASSDDSGRVADTQYF.

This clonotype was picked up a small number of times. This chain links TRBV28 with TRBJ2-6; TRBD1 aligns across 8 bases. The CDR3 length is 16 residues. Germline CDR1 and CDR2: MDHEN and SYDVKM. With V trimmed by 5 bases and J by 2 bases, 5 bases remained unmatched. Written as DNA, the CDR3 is TGTGCCAGCAGTCGATCAGGGGGCGCTGGGGCCAACGTCCTGACTTTC. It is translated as CASSRSGGAGANVLTF.

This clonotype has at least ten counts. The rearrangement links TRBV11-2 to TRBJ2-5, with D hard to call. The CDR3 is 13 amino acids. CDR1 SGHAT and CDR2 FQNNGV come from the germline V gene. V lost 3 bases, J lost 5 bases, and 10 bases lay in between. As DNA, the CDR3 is TGTGCCAGCAGCTTCAACCCAGAGGAGACCCAGTACTTC. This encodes CASSFNPEETQYF. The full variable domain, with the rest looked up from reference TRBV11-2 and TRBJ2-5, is EAGVAQSPRYKIIEKRQSVAFWCNPISGHATLYWYQQILGQGPKLLIQFQNNGVVDDSQLPKDRFSAERLKGVDSTLKIQPAKLEDSAVYLCASSFNPEETQYFGPGTRLLVL.